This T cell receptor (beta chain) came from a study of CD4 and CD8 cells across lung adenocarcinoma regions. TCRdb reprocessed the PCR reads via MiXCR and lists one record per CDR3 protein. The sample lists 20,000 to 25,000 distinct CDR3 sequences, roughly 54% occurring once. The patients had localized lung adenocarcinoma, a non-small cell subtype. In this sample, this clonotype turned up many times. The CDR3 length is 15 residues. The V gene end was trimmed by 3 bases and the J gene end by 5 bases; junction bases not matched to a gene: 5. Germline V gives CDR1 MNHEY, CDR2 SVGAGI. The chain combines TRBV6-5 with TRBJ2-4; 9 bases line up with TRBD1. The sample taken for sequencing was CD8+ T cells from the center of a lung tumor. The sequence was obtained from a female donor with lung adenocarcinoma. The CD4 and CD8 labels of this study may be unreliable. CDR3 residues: CASSYGRTGENIQYF. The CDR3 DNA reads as TGTGCCAGCAGTTATGGTAGGACAGGGGAAAACATTCAGTACTTC.